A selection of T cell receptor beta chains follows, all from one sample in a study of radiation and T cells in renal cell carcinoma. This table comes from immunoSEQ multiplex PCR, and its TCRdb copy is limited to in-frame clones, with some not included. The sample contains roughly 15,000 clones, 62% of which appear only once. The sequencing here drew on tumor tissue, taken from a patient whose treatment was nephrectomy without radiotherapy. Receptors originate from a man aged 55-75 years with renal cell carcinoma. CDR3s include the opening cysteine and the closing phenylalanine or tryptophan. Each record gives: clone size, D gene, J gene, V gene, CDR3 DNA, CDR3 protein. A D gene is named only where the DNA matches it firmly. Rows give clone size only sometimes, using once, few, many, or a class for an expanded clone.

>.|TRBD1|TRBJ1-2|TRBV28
TGTGCCAGCGGGACAGGAAACTATGGCTACACCTTC
CASGTGNYGYTF
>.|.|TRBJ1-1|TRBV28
TGTGCCAGCATGCCGGGACCGAGGACTGAAGCTTTCTTT
CASMPGPRTEAFF
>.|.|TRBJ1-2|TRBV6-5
TGTGCCTCCCGCCGCGGGGAAGGGGACTATGGCTACACCTTC
CASRRGEGDYGYTF
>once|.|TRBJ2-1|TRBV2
TGTGCCAGCAGTGAGGCAGGGGTCGATGAGCAGTTCTTC
CASSEAGVDEQFF
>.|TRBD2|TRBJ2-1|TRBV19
TGTGCCAGTAGTTTAGGACTAGCGGTTTCCAATGAGCAGTTCTTC
CASSLGLAVSNEQFF
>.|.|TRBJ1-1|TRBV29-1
TGCAGCGCTGGAGGGCTGGGCACGGCTTTCTTT
CSAGGLGTAFF
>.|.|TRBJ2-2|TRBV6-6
TGTGCCAGCAATAACCATGACGGCACCGGGGAGCTGTTTTTT
CASNNHDGTGELFF
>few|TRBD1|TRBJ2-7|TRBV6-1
TGTGCCAGCAGCATAGAGACAGGGACCTACGAGCAGTACTTC
CASSIETGTYEQYF
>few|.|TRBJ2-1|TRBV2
TGTGCCAGCACCGAATCGGGGGCAGACTACAATGAGCAGTTCTTC
CASTESGADYNEQFF
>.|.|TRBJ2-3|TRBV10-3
TGTGCCATCAGTGAAATGCCGGGCACAGATACGCAGTATTTT
CAISEMPGTDTQYF
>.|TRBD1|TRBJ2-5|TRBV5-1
TGCGCCAGCAGCTTGGGGGACAGGGGTACTTGGGAGACCCAGTACTTC
CASSLGDRGTWETQYF
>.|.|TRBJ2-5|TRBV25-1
TGTGCCAGCTGGGGAGTCCAAGAGACCCAGTACTTC
CASWGVQETQYF
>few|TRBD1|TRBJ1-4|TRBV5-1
TGCGCCAGCAGCTCAAAGACAGGGGGTCACGGTGAAAAACTGTTTTTT
CASSSKTGGHGEKLFF
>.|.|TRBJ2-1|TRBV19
TGTGCCAGTGGAGAGCGGCAGAAGTACAATGAGCAGTTCTTC
CASGERQKYNEQFF
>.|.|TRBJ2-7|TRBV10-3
TGTGCCATCAGCCAGGGAACCGAGCAGTACTTC
CAISQGTEQYF
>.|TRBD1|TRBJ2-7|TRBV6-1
TGTGCCAGCTTCCTCGGGACAGGGGTTCCCTACGAGCAGTACTTC
CASFLGTGVPYEQYF
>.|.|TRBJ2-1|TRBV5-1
TGCGCCAGCAGCTTTGAGGGAGGCTCCTACAATGAGCAGTTCTTC
CASSFEGGSYNEQFF
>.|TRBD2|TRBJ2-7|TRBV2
TGTGCCAGCAAACTAGCGGGGTTGGGCGAGCAGTACTTC
CASKLAGLGEQYF
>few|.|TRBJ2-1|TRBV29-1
TGCAGCGCGCAGGGACGGAGCTCCTACAATGAGCAGTTCTTC
CSAQGRSSYNEQFF
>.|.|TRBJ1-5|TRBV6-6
TGTGCCAGCAGCCAGGGGTCGGGTCAGCCCCAGCATTTT
CASSQGSGQPQHF
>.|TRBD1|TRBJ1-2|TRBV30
TGTGCCTGGAGTGTACGGATGACAGGGGCCGTCCTTGGCTACACCTTC
CAWSVRMTGAVLGYTF
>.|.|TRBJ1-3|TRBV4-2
TGTGCCAGCAGCCCGACGGGCGGGGGGCCCATCACCTACTCTGGAAACACCATATATTTT
CASSPTGGGPITYSGNTIYF